This T cell receptor (beta chain) is drawn from a study of response to subunit inactivated influenza vaccine. V was clipped by 7 bases and J by 5 bases, with 15 bases between them. Germline CDR1 MNHEY, CDR2 SVGEGT. This CDR3 has 13 amino acids. TCRdb reanalysed the RT-PCR reads using MiXCR and keeps one entry per CDR3 protein. The table has over 400,000 distinct CDR3 sequences, 10% to 11% seen once. The specimen was PBMCs from blood, collected 35 to 45 days after vaccination. The receptor comes from a man over 45 who received an inactivated influenza vaccine. The chain recombines TRBV6-2 or TRBV6-3 with TRBJ2-7, with D hard to call. The CDR3 DNA follows: TGTGCCAGCAAGAGAAGGGATCGGGACGAGCAGTACTTC. It codes for CASKRRDRDEQYF.